The source of this T cell receptor (beta chain) is a study of shared T cell receptors in the human thymus. The repertoire was sequenced with immunoSEQ multiplex PCR; TCRdb's copy has only in-frame clones and lacks some. Of more than 300,000 clones listed, 95% are singletons. The CDR3 length is 12 residues. Trimming took 3 bases from V and 8 from J, leaving 8 bases between them. The V gene's germline CDR1 is MGHRA and CDR2 YSYEKL. The receptor was isolated from a human donor. The chain carries TRBV4-1 and TRBJ2-1; D may be TRBD2 (6 bases). Sequencing was done on a sample of thymocytes. The CDR3, as DNA: TGCGCCAGCAGCCATTTAGCGGATGAGCAGTTCTTC. Protein sequence: CASSHLADEQFF.